This T cell receptor beta chain was captured in a study of blood T cell repertoires in COVID-19. As for the study in general: Material from acute and convalescent COVID-19 was sourced from the United States, Italy and Spain.

Trimming cost V 4 bases and J 4 bases; bases outside gene matches: 10. This CDR3 has 17 amino acids. CDR1 and CDR2 (germline): SGHRS, YFSETQ. TCRdb's table, derived via immunoSEQ multiplex PCR, lists solely in-frame clones and lacks some. The sample lists hundreds of thousands of clones, 70% to 90% occurring once. The sequenced material came from PBMCs or T cells enriched from blood (not recorded which). The sequence derives from a woman aged 40-49 years with acute COVID-19. This chain links TRBV5-1 with TRBJ2-2; 10 bases align to TRBD2. The CDR3 protein is CASSRQAGGLGTGELFF. In DNA, the CDR3 is TGCGCCAGCAGCCGCCAAGCGGGGGGGCTTGGCACCGGGGAGCTGTTTTTT.